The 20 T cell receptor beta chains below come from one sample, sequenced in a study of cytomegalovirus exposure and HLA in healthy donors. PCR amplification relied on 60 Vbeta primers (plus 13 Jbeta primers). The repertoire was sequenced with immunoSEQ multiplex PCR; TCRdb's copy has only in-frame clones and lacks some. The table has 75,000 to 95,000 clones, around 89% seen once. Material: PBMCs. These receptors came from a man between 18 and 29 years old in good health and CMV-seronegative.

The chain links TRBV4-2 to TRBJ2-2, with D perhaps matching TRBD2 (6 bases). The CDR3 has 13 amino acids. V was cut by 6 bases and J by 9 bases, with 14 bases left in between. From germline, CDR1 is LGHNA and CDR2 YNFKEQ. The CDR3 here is CASRPPGERELFF. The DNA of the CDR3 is TGTGCCAGCAGGCCCCCGGGGGAGCGGGAGCTGTTTTTT.

The chain's CDR3 is CASSGTGQSPLHF. The CDR3 DNA sequence: TGTGCCAGCAGTGGGACAGGTCAGTCACCCCTCCACTTT. V gene TRBV6-1 combines with J gene TRBJ1-6, with 7 bases fitting TRBD1. The CDR3 has 13 residues. Germline assignment: CDR1 MNHNS and CDR2 SASEGT. V gave up 4 bases and J gave up 10 bases; unmatched junction bases: 4.

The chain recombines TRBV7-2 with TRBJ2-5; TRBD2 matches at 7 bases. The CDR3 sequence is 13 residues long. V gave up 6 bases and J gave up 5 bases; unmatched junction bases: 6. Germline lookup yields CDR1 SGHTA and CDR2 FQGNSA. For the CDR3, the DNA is TGTGCCAGCAGTTCCGTGGGGGGGGAGACCCAGTACTTC. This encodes CASSSVGGETQYF.

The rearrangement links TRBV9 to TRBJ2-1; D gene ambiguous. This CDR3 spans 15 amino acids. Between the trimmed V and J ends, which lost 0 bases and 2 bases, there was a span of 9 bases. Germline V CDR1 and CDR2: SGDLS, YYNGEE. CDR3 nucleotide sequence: TGTGCCAGCAGCGTAGGGCGCGGAACCTACAATGAGCAGTTCTTC. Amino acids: CASSVGRGTYNEQFF.

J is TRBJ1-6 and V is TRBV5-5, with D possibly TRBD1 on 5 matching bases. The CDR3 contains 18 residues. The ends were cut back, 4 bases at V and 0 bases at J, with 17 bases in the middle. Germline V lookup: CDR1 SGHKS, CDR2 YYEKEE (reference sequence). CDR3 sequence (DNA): TGTGCCAGCAGCCAACCAATCGGGGGTAGCTCCTATAATTCACCCCTCCACTTT. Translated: CASSQPIGGSSYNSPLHF.

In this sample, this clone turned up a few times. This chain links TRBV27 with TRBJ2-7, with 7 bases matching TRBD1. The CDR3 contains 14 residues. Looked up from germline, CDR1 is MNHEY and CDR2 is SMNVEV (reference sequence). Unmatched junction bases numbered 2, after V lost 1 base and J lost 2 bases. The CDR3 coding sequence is TGTGCCAGCAGTTTATTGGACAGGCCCTACGAGCAGTACTTC. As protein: CASSLLDRPYEQYF.

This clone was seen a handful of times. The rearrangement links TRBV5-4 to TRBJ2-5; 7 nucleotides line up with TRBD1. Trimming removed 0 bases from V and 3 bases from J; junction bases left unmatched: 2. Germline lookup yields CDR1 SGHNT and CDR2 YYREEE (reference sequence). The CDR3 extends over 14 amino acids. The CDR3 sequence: CASSLGDSEETQYF. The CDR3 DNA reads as TGTGCCAGCAGCTTGGGGGACAGCGAAGAGACCCAGTACTTC.

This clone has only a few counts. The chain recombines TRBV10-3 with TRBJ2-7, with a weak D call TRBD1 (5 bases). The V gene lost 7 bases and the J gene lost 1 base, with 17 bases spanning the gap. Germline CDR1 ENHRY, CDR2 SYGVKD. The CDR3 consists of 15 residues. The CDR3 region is CAINSGSPASYEQYF. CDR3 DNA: TGTGCCATCAACTCAGGGTCGCCCGCGTCCTACGAGCAGTACTTC.

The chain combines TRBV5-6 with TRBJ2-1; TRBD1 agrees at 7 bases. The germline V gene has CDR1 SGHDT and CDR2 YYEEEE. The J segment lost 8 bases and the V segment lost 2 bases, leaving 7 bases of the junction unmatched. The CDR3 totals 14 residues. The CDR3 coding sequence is TGTGCCAGCAGCTTCCGGGACAGTTTAGATGAGCAGTTCTTC. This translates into CASSFRDSLDEQFF.

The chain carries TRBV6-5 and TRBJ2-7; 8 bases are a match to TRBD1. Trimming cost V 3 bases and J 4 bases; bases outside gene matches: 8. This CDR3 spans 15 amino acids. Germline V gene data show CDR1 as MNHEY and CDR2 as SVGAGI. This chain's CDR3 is CASSYSPRDRYEQYF. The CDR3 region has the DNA TGTGCCAGCAGTTATTCCCCTAGGGACAGGTACGAGCAGTACTTC.

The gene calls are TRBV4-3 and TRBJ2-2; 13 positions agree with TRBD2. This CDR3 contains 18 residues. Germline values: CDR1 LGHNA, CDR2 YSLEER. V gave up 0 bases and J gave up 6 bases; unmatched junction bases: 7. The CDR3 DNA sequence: TGCGCCAGCAGCCAAGAAGGACTAGCGGGAGTGGTGGCCGGGGAGCTGTTTTTT. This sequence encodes CASSQEGLAGVVAGELFF.

CDR3 sequence reads: CASSLIADTDTQYF. The CDR3 region has the DNA TGTGCCAGCAGCCTAATCGCGGACACAGATACGCAGTATTTT. The chain joins TRBV7-3 to TRBJ2-3; D is unresolved. V was pared by 5 bases and J by 2 bases, with 11 bases between. Germline assignment: CDR1 SGHTA and CDR2 FQGTGA. The length of the CDR3 is 14 residues.

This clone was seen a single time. This chain's CDR3 is CASSEGLARNEQFF. In DNA form, the CDR3 reads TGTGCCAGCAGTGAGGGACTAGCACGCAATGAGCAGTTCTTC. This sequence joins TRBV2 and TRBJ2-1; 9 bases align to TRBD2. This CDR3 comprises 14 residues. CDR1 is SNHLY, CDR2 FYNNEI, per germline. Unmatched junction bases numbered 3, after V lost 3 bases and J lost 6 bases.

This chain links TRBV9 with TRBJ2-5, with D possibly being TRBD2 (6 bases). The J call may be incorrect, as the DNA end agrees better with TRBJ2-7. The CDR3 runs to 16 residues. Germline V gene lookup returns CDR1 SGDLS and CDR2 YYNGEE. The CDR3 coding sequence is TGTGCCAGCAGCGTCTCGGGAGCAGGCCCTCCGTACGAGCAGTACTTC. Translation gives CASSVSGAGPPYEQYF.

CDR3 protein: CASGLLYEQYF. In DNA form, the CDR3 reads TGTGCCAGTGGGCTATTGTACGAGCAGTACTTC. The V gene is TRBV19, the J gene TRBJ2-5; D unclear. Matching the DNA end better, TRBJ2-7 makes the J call doubtful. The CDR3 consists of 11 residues. Germline V lookup: CDR1 LNHDA, CDR2 SQIVND (reference sequence).

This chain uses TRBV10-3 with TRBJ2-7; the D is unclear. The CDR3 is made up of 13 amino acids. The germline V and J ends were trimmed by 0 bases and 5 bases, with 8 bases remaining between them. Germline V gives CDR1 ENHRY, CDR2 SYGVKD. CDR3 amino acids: CAISESSVHEQYF. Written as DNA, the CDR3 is TGTGCCATCAGTGAGTCGAGTGTTCACGAGCAGTACTTC.

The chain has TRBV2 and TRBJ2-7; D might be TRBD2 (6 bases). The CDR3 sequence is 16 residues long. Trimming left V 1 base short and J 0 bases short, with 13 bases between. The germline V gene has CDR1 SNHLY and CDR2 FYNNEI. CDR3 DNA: TGTGCCAGCAGTGAAGGGGGGACTTTAACCTCCTACGAGCAGTACTTC. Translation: CASSEGGTLTSYEQYF.

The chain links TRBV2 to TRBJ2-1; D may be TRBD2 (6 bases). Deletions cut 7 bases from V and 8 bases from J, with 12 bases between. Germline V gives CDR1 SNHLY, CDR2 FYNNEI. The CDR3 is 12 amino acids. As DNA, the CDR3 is TGTGCCAGCAACCCCGGGGGAGATGAGCAGTTCTTC. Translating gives CASNPGGDEQFF.

CDR3 coding DNA: TGTGCCAGCAGCTTATCGCACGGAGCCGCCCCTACGCAGTATTTT. Its translation is CASSLSHGAAPTQYF. The chain is built from TRBV11-3 and TRBJ2-3; D uncertain. The germline CDR1 and CDR2 sequences are SGHNT and YENEEA. CDR3 size: 15 residues. Trimming removed 2 bases from V and 8 bases from J, with 17 bases in between.

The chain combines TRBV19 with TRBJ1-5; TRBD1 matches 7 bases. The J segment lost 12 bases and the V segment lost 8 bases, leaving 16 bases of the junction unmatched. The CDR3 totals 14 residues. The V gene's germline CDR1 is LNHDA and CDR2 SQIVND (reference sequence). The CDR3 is CASAQTGALGRQHF. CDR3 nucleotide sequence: TGTGCCAGTGCCCAAACAGGGGCCCTGGGGCGCCAGCATTTT.